This TCR beta chain emerged from a study of vaccination and CD4 T cells after COVID-19. About the research overall: The convalescents comprised six males and four females, two of them Hispanic.

CDR1 and CDR2 from the germline V gene are LNHDA and SQIVND (reference sequence). Losses at the gene ends were 4 bases for V and 7 bases for J; bases not matched to a gene: 5. The CDR3 runs 14 residues. In its sample, this clonotype was seen a few times. Its specificity is not known. Time point here: late sampling 161 to 241 days after vaccination in a few convalescent patients. The treatment: approximately nine-day PBMC culture with coronavirus spike peptide pools or control peptides (ViraFEST assay). At the Johns Hopkins FTIC core, DNA taken from cultured CD4+ T cells was sequenced by way of the Oncomine TCR Beta short-read assay. TCRdb re-called the PCR reads through MiXCR, storing one row per CDR3 protein. The sample consists of roughly 20,000 distinct CDR3 sequences, 46% of them appearing once.

The starting material was CD4+ T cells from blood, cultured in vitro, obtained about 7 months after SARS-CoV-2 vaccination. The V gene is TRBV19, the J gene TRBJ1-5, with TRBD1 matching 9 bases. The TCR was taken from a human donor who had recovered from COVID-19. The DNA of the CDR3 is TGTGCCAGTAGTACCGCAACAGGGGGCCAGCCCCAGCATTTT. It is translated as CASSTATGGQPQHF.